The clone carrying this T cell receptor (beta chain) was seen a handful of times. The record originates from a study of early T cells in non-severe SARS-CoV-2 infection. Study-wide context: It was bulk RNA from unsorted whole blood that was sequenced, and the chains were unpaired.

Individual cDNA molecules each received unique molecular identifiers attached to them. TCRdb used MiXCR to reprocess the 5' RACE reads, holding one entry per CDR3 protein. Found here are some 77,000 distinct CDR3 sequences, roughly a sixth of them singletons; the top ten hold about 2.6%. Per germline, CDR1 DFQATT and CDR2 SNEGSKA (reference sequence). The CDR3 sequence is 11 residues long. V lost 8 bases to trimming and J lost 6 bases; unmatched junction nucleotides: 3. The origin of this receptor is an adult who was a healthcare worker with PCR-confirmed SARS-CoV-2 infection or an uninfected control (not recorded which). The chain recombines TRBV20-1 with TRBJ2-3; 9 bases line up with TRBD2. Source material: whole blood. This CDR3 is CSTLAGDTQYF. CDR3 nucleotides: TGCAGTACCCTAGCGGGGGATACGCAGTATTTT.